The present TCR beta chain was sequenced within a study of graft-versus-host responses after intestinal transplantation. Per the germline V gene, CDR1 is SGHDN and CDR2 is FVKESK. This CDR3 is built from 12 residues. V gave up 4 bases and J gave up 11 bases; unmatched junction bases: 5. On this clone itself: The antigen is not known.

The protocol was immunoSEQ multiplex PCR, while the TCRdb copy is restricted to in-frame clones and leaves out a portion. The sample includes fewer than 120,000 clones, about 94% of them seen just once. The receptor was derived from a human donor who received an intestinal transplant. The starting material was unstimulated CD8+ T cells sorted from spleen or lymph node cells, obtained before intestinal transplant. The chain joins TRBV14 to TRBJ2-1, with TRBD2 matching 7 bases. CDR3 region: CASSPGRVKQFF. CDR3 nucleotides: TGTGCCAGCAGCCCTGGGAGGGTGAAGCAGTTCTTC. Using reference TRBV14 and TRBJ2-1 for the parts outside the CDR3, the full variable domain is EAGVTQFPSHSVIEKGQTVTLRCDPISGHDNLYWYRRVMGKEIKFLLHFVKESKQDESGMPNNRFLAERTGGTYSTLKVQPAELEDSGVYFCASSPGRVKQFFGPGTRLTVL.